The rows below give T cell receptor beta chains drawn from one sample of a study of T cells in Graves' hyperthyroidism and ophthalmopathy. A single record per CDR3 protein comes from TCRdb applying MiXCR to the multiplex PCR reads. Of hundreds of thousands of distinct CDR3 sequences listed, about 45% are singletons. Input material: peripheral blood or thyroid tissue (not recorded which). The receptor set was obtained from a woman younger than 30 with Graves' hyperthyroidism. Both conserved end residues are part of each CDR3. Each record gives: V gene, D gene, clone size, J gene, CDR3 DNA, CDR3 protein. D genes are given only for firm matches. Clone sizes are given selectively: once, few, many, or a class where the clone is expanded.

v_gene: TRBV7-2
d_gene: NA
abundance: NA
j_gene: TRBJ2-7
CDR3nt: TGTGCCAGCAGCTTAGCCGGGCGGGGAGTCTACGAGCAGTACTTC
CDR3aa: CASSLAGRGVYEQYF

v_gene: TRBV2
d_gene: NA
abundance: many
j_gene: TRBJ2-7
CDR3nt: TGTGCCAGCGGTGTAGGGGGTGGCTACGAGCAGTACTTC
CDR3aa: CASGVGGGYEQYF

v_gene: TRBV10-3
d_gene: TRBD2
abundance: NA
j_gene: TRBJ2-7
CDR3nt: TGTGCCAGCAGTCCCGGGACTAGCTCCCCCAGGCAGTACTTC
CDR3aa: CASSPGTSSPRQYF

v_gene: TRBV10-3
d_gene: NA
abundance: NA
j_gene: TRBJ2-3
CDR3nt: TGTGCCATCACTCCGGGAGGCACAGATACGCAGTATTTT
CDR3aa: CAITPGGTDTQYF

v_gene: TRBV6-6
d_gene: NA
abundance: few
j_gene: TRBJ1-1
CDR3nt: TGTGCCAGCAGGCTCCGGGACGGGAAGAACACTGAAGCTTTCTTT
CDR3aa: CASRLRDGKNTEAFF

v_gene: TRBV6-1
d_gene: TRBD1
abundance: NA
j_gene: TRBJ1-5
CDR3nt: TGTGCCAGCAGGCCCGTCAGGGGGATGAATCAGCCCCAGCATTTT
CDR3aa: CASRPVRGMNQPQHF

v_gene: TRBV15
d_gene: TRBD1
abundance: NA
j_gene: TRBJ2-7
CDR3nt: TGTGCCACCAGCAGTGTACAGGGGTCCGAGCAGTACTTC
CDR3aa: CATSSVQGSEQYF

v_gene: TRBV19
d_gene: NA
abundance: many
j_gene: TRBJ1-1
CDR3nt: TGTGCCAGCAGTATCGACGGCATGAACACTGAAGCTTTCTTT
CDR3aa: CASSIDGMNTEAFF

v_gene: TRBV7-9
d_gene: TRBD2
abundance: few
j_gene: TRBJ2-7
CDR3nt: TGTGCCAGCGGTCTAGAAGGAGGGACTAGCGACTACGAGCAGTACTTC
CDR3aa: CASGLEGGTSDYEQYF

v_gene: TRBV5-4
d_gene: NA
abundance: NA
j_gene: TRBJ2-5
CDR3nt: TGTGCCAGCAGCTTAGCGGGACAGAGGGAGACCCAGTACTTC
CDR3aa: CASSLAGQRETQYF

v_gene: TRBV7-6
d_gene: NA
abundance: few
j_gene: TRBJ2-3
CDR3nt: TGTGCCAGCAGGGCTGCGACAGGCAGCACAGATACGCAGTATTTT
CDR3aa: CASRAATGSTDTQYF

v_gene: TRBV11-1
d_gene: TRBD1
abundance: once
j_gene: TRBJ2-5
CDR3nt: TGTGCCAGCAGCTTAGCCGGGACAGAAAGCCAAGAGACCCAGTACTTC
CDR3aa: CASSLAGTESQETQYF

v_gene: TRBV12-5
d_gene: TRBD1
abundance: NA
j_gene: TRBJ2-5
CDR3nt: TGTGCTAGTGGTTTGTTTGTTGGAGTTTGGACAGGGACAGAGACCCAGTACTTC
CDR3aa: CASGLFVGVWTGTETQYF

v_gene: TRBV19
d_gene: NA
abundance: many
j_gene: TRBJ1-6
CDR3nt: TGTGCCAGTAGTATGCGAGGGGATTATAATTCACCCCTCCACTTT
CDR3aa: CASSMRGDYNSPLHF

v_gene: TRBV7-9
d_gene: NA
abundance: NA
j_gene: TRBJ1-2
CDR3nt: TGTGCCAGCAGCCAGCCGACAGACCGCTATGGCTACACCTTC
CDR3aa: CASSQPTDRYGYTF

v_gene: TRBV7-9
d_gene: NA
abundance: NA
j_gene: TRBJ2-5
CDR3nt: TGTGCCAGCAGCTTAGATGGGCAGCGGGTTAAACGGGAGACCCAGTACTTC
CDR3aa: CASSLDGQRVKRETQYF

v_gene: TRBV5-1
d_gene: NA
abundance: few
j_gene: TRBJ2-7
CDR3nt: TGCGCCAGCAGCTTGTTGGAAGAGGAGCAGTACTTC
CDR3aa: CASSLLEEEQYF

v_gene: TRBV2
d_gene: NA
abundance: few
j_gene: TRBJ2-7
CDR3nt: TGTGCCAGCAGTGAACTACAATACTACGAGCAGTACTTC
CDR3aa: CASSELQYYEQYF

v_gene: TRBV7-6
d_gene: TRBD2
abundance: NA
j_gene: TRBJ2-7
CDR3nt: TGTGCCAGCAGCCGGAGCGGGAGACTCCACGAGCAGTACTTC
CDR3aa: CASSRSGRLHEQYF

v_gene: TRBV7-9
d_gene: NA
abundance: NA
j_gene: TRBJ1-1
CDR3nt: TGTGCCAGCTTGGTACTATCGAACACTGAAGCTTTCTTT
CDR3aa: CASLVLSNTEAFF

v_gene: TRBV10-3
d_gene: NA
abundance: NA
j_gene: TRBJ1-6
CDR3nt: TGTGCCATCAGTGACATAGGACAGAGGAGTGAATCACCCCTCCACTTT
CDR3aa: CAISDIGQRSESPLHF

v_gene: TRBV12-3/TRBV12-4
d_gene: TRBD1
abundance: NA
j_gene: TRBJ1-6
CDR3nt: TGTGCCAGCAGTTTCGGGACAGGTGTTAATTCACCCCTCCACTTT
CDR3aa: CASSFGTGVNSPLHF

v_gene: TRBV24-1
d_gene: NA
abundance: NA
j_gene: TRBJ2-2
CDR3nt: TGTGCCACCAGTGATCCCGGGTCTCAAGCACACACCGGGGAGCTGTTTTTT
CDR3aa: CATSDPGSQAHTGELFF

v_gene: TRBV29-1
d_gene: NA
abundance: NA
j_gene: TRBJ1-2
CDR3nt: TGCAGCCCGGCTTCGCGTGGCTACACCTTC
CDR3aa: CSPASRGYTF

v_gene: TRBV25-1
d_gene: NA
abundance: many
j_gene: TRBJ2-7
CDR3nt: TGTGCCAGCAGTAAGACGTCCGCGGCGGGATCCTACGAGCAGTACTTC
CDR3aa: CASSKTSAAGSYEQYF

v_gene: TRBV29-1
d_gene: TRBD1
abundance: few
j_gene: TRBJ2-1
CDR3nt: TGCAGCGTTGAAGGGGACAGGGATGAGCAGTTCTTC
CDR3aa: CSVEGDRDEQFF

v_gene: TRBV7-9
d_gene: TRBD2
abundance: NA
j_gene: TRBJ2-2
CDR3nt: TGTGCCAGCGGCTTGCTCGGACTAGCGGGAGGTCCCGACACCGGGGAGCTGTTTTTT
CDR3aa: CASGLLGLAGGPDTGELFF

v_gene: TRBV9
d_gene: NA
abundance: NA
j_gene: TRBJ2-2
CDR3nt: TGTGCCAGCGGCCCAAGTGGCGCTGTGGGCACCGGGGAGCTGTTTTTT
CDR3aa: CASGPSGAVGTGELFF

v_gene: TRBV7-3
d_gene: NA
abundance: NA
j_gene: TRBJ2-6
CDR3nt: TGTGCCAGCAGCTTAAAGCCCCCCACCTCTGGGGCCAACGTCCTGACTTTC
CDR3aa: CASSLKPPTSGANVLTF